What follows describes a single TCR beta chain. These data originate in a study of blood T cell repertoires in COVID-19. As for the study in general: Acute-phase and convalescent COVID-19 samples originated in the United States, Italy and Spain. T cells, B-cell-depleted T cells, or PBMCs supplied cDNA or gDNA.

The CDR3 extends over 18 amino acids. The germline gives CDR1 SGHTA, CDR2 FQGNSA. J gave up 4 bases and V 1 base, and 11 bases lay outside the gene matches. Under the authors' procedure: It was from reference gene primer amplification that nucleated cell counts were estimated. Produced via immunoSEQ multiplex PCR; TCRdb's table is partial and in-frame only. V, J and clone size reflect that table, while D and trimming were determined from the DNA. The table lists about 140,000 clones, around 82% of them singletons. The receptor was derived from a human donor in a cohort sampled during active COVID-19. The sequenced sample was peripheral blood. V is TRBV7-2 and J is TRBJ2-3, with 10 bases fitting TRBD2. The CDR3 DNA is TGTGCCAGCAGCTTAGGGTGGGGTACTAGCGGGGTAGCAGATACGCAGTATTTT. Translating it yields CASSLGWGTSGVADTQYF.